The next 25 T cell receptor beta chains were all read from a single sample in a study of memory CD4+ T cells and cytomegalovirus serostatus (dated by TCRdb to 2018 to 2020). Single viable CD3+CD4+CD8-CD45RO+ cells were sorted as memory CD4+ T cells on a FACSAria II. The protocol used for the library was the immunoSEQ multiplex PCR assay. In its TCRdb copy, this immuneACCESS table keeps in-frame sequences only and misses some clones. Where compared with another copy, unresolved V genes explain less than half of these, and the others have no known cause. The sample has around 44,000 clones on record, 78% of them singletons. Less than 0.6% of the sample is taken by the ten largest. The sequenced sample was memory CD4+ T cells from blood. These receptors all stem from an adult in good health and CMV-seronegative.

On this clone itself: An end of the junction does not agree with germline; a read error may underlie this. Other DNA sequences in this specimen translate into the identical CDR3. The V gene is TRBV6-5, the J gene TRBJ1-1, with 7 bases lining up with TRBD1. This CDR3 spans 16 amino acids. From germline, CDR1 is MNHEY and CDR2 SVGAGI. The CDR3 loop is CASSYLSRGGNTEAFF. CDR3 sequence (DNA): TGTGCCAGCAGTTACTTATCCAGGGGGGGTAACACTGAAGCCTTCTTT.

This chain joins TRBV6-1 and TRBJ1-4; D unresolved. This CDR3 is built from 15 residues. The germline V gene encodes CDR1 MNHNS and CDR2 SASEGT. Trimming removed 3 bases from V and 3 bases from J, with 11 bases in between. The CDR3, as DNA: TGTGCCAGCAGTGACTTTATGGGAGCTAATGAAAAACTGTTTTTT. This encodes CASSDFMGANEKLFF.

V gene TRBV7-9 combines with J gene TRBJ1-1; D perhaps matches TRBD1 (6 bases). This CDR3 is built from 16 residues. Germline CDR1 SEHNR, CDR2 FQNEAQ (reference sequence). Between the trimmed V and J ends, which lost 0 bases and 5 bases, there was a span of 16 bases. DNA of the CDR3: TGTGCCAGCAGCTTAGCCGTGGGGGCTGCGGGGACTGAAGCTTTCTTT. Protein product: CASSLAVGAAGTEAFF.

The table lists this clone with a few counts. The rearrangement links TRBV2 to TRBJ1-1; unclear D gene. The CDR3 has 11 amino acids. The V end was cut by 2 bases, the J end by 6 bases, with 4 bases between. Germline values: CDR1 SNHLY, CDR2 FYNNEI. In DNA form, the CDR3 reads TGTGCCAGCAGTGAATACGCTGAAGCTTTCTTT. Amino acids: CASSEYAEAFF.

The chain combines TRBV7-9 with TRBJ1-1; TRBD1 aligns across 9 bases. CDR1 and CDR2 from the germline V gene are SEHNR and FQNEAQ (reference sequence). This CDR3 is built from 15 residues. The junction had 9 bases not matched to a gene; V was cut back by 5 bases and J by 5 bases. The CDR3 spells CASSPPGTGRTEAFF. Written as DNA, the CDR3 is TGTGCCAGCAGCCCACCAGGGACAGGGAGGACTGAAGCTTTCTTT.

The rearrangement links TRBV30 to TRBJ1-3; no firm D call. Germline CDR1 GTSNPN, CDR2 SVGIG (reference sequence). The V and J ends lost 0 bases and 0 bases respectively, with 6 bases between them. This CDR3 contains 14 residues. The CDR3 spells CAWSVSASGNTIYF. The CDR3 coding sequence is TGTGCCTGGAGTGTATCTGCCTCTGGAAACACCATATATTTT.

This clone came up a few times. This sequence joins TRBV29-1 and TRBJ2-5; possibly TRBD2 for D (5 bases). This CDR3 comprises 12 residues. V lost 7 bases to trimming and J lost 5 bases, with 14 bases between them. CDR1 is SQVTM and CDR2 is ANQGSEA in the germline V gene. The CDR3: CSAMRVLETQYF. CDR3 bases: TGCAGCGCCATGAGGGTATTGGAGACCCAGTACTTC.

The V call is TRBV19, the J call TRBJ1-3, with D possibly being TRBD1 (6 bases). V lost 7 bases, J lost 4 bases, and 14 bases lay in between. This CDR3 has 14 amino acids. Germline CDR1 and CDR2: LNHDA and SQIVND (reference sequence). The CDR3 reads CASTYFGQGNTIYF. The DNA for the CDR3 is TGTGCCAGTACCTACTTCGGACAGGGAAACACCATATATTTT.

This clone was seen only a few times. CDR3 sequence (DNA): TGTGCCAGTAAGACCGGGACTTCGAGGGAGACCCAGTACTTC. Translation gives CASKTGTSRETQYF. This chain uses TRBV19 with TRBJ2-5, with D perhaps matching TRBD2 (6 bases). The germline CDR1 and CDR2 sequences are LNHDA and SQIVND (reference sequence). The CDR3 consists of 14 residues. V lost 7 bases and J 5 bases, leaving 17 bases between the germline ends.

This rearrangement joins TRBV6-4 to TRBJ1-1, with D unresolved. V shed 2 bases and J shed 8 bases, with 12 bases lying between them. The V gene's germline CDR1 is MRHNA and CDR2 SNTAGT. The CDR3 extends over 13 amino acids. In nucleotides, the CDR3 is TGTGCCAGCAGTGACACGTCGGGTGGAGAAGCTTTCTTT. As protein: CASSDTSGGEAFF.

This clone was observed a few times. CDR3 sequence: CASSGTGGMYNEQFF. CDR3 DNA: TGTGCCAGCAGTGGGACGGGGGGGATGTACAATGAGCAGTTCTTC. This chain connects TRBV2 to TRBJ2-1; 8 bases agree with TRBD2. V shed 4 bases, J shed 4 bases, and the junction held 6 bases outside the gene matches. The CDR3 runs to 15 residues. Germline V gives CDR1 SNHLY, CDR2 FYNNEI. Full variable domain (missing parts from reference TRBV2 and TRBJ2-1): EPEVTQTPSHQVTQMGQEVILRCVPISNHLYFYWYRQILGQKVEFLVSFYNNEISEKSEIFDDQFSVERPDGSNFTLKIRSTKLEDSAMYFCASSGTGGMYNEQFFGPGTRLTVL.

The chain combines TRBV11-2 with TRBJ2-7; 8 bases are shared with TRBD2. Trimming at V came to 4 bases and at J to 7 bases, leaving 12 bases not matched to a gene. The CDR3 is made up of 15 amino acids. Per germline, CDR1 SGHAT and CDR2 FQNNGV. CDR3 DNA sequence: TGTGCCAGCAGCTCCTACGGCAGGGGACTAGAAGAGCAGTACTTC. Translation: CASSSYGRGLEEQYF.

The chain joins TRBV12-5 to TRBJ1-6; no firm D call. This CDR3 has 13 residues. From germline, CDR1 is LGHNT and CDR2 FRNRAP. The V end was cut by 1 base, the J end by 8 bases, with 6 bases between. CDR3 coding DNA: TGTGCTAGTGGTTTGGCGAGTGATTCACCCCTCCACTTT. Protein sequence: CASGLASDSPLHF. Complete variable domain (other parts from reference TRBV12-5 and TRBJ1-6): DARVTQTPRHKVTEMGQEVTMRCQPILGHNTVFWYRQTMMQGLELLAYFRNRAPLDDSGMPKDRFSAEMPDATLATLKIQPSEPRDSAVYFCASGLASDSPLHFGNGTRLTVT.

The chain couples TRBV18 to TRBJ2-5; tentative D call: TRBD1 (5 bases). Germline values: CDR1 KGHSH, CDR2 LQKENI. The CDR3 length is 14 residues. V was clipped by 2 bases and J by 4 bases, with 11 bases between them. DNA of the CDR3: TGTGCCAGCTCACCAATCCCAGGGCCAGAGACCCAGTACTTC. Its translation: CASSPIPGPETQYF.

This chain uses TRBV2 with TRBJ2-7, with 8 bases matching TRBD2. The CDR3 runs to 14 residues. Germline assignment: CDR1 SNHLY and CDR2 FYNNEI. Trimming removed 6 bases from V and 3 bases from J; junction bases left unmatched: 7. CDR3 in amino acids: CASSGRGVIYEQYF. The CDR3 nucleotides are TGTGCCAGCAGCGGGCGGGGGGTAATCTACGAGCAGTACTTC. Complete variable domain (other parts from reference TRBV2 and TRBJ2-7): EPEVTQTPSHQVTQMGQEVILRCVPISNHLYFYWYRQILGQKVEFLVSFYNNEISEKSEIFDDQFSVERPDGSNFTLKIRSTKLEDSAMYFCASSGRGVIYEQYFGPGTRLTVT.

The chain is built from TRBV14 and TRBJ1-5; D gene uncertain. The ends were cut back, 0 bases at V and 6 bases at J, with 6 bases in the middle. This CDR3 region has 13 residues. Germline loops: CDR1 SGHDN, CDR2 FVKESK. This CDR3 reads CASSQDLIQPQHF. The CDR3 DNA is TGTGCCAGCAGCCAAGATTTAATTCAGCCCCAGCATTTT.

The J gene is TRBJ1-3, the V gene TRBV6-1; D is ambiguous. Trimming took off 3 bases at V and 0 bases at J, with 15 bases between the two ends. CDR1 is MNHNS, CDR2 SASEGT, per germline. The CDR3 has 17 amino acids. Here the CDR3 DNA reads TGTGCCAGCAGTGATCTCTTAGGTGTTAGCTCTGGAAACACCATATATTTT. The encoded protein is CASSDLLGVSSGNTIYF.

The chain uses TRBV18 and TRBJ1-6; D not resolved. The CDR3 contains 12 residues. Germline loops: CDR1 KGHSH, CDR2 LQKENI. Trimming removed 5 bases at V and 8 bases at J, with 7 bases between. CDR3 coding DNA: TGTGCCAGCTCAGGGGAAGATTCACCCCTCCACTTT. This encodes CASSGEDSPLHF.

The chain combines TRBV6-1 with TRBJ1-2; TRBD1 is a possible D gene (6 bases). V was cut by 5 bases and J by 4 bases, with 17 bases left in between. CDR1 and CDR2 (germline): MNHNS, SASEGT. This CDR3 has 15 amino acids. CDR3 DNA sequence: TGTGCCAGCAGTCAAGTTGGGGGGGCAGGCTATGGCTACACCTTC. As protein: CASSQVGGAGYGYTF.

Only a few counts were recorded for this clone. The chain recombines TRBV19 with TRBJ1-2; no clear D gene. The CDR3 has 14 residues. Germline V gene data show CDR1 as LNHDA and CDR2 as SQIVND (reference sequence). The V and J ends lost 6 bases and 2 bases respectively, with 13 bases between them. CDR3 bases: TGTGCCAGTAGCTACAAGACGGTAAACTATGGCTACACCTTC. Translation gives CASSYKTVNYGYTF.

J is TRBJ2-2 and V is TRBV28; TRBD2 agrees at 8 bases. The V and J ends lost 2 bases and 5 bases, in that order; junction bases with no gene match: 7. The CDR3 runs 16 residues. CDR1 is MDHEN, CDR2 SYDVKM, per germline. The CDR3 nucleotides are TGTGCCAGCAGTTTAAGAAGCGGGGGAGGTACCGGGGAGCTGTTTTTT. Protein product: CASSLRSGGGTGELFF.

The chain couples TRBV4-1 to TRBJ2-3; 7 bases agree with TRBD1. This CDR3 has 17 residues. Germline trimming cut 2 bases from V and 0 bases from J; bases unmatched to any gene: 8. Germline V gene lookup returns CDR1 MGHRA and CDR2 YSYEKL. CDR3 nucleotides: TGCGCCAGCAGCCAACTACCGGGACAGCCTAGCACAGATACGCAGTATTTT. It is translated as CASSQLPGQPSTDTQYF.

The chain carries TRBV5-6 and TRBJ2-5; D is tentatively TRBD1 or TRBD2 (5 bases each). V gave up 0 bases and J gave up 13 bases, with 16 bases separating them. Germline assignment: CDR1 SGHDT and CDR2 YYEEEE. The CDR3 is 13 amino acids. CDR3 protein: CASSLAGKGIPYF. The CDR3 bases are TGTGCCAGCAGCTTGGCGGGGAAGGGGATCCCGTACTTC.

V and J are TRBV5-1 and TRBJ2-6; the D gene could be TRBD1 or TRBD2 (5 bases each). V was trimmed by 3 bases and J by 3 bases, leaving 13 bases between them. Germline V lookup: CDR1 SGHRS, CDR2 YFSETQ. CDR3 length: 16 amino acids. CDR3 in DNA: TGCGCCAGCAGCTGGGACGGACAAAGTGGGGCCAACGTCCTGACTTTC. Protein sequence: CASSWDGQSGANVLTF.

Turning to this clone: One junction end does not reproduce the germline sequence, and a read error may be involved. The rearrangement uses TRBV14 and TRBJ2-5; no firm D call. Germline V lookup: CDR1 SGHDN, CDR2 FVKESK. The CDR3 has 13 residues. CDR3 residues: CASSQDLVETQYF. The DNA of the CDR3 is TGTGCCAGCAGTCAAGATCTAGTCGAGACCCAGTACTTC.